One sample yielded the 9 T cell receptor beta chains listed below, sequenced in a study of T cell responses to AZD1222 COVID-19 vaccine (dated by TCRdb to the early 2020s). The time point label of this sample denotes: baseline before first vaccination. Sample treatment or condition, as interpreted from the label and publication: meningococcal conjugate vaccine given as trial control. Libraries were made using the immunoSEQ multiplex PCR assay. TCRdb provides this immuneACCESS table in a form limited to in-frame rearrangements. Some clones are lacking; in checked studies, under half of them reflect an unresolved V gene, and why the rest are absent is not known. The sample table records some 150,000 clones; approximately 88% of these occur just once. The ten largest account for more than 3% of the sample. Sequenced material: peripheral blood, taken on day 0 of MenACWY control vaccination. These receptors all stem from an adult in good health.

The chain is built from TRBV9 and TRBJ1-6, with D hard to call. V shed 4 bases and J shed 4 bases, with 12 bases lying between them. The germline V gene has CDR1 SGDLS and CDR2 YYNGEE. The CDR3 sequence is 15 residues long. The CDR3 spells CASSFRTDYNSPLHF. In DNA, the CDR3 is TGTGCCAGCAGCTTCCGGACGGATTATAATTCACCCCTCCACTTT.

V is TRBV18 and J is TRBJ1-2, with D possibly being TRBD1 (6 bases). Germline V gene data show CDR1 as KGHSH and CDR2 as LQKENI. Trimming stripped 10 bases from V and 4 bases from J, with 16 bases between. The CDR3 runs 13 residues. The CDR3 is CATAEGVGYGYTF. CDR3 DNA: TGTGCCACTGCGGAGGGGGTAGGCTATGGCTACACCTTC.

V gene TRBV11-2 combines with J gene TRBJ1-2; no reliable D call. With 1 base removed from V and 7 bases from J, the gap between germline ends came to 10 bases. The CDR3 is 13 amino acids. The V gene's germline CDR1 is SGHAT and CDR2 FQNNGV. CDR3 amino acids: CASSLVRGSGYTF. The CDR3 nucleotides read TGTGCCAGCAGCTTAGTTCGGGGTTCTGGCTACACCTTC.

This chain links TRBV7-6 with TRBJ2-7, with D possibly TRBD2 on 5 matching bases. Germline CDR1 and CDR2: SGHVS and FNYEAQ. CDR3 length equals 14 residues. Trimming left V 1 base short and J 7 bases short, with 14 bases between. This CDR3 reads CASSLDGESQEQYF. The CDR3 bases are TGTGCCAGCAGCTTAGATGGGGAGTCCCAGGAGCAGTACTTC.

The CDR3 nucleotides are TGCGCCAGCAGCCCCTTCCTCTCTGGGGCCAACGTCCTGACTTTC. This codes for CASSPFLSGANVLTF. This rearrangement joins TRBV4-3 to TRBJ2-6; D not certain. Germline V gene data show CDR1 as LGHNA and CDR2 as YSLEER. This CDR3 is 15 amino acids long. V lost 4 bases and J lost 0, with 7 bases in between.

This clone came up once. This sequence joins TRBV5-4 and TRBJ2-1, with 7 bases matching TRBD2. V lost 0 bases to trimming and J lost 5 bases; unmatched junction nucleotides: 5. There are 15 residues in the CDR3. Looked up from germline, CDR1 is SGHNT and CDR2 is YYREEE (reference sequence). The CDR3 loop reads CASSLARAGDNEQFF. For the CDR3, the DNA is TGTGCCAGCAGCTTGGCCCGGGCGGGAGACAATGAGCAGTTCTTC.

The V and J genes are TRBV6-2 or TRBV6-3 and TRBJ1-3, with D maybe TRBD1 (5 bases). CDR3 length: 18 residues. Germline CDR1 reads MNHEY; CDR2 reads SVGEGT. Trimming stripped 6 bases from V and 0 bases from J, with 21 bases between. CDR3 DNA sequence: TGTGCCAGCAGCCCTCAGGGTCGGGGCGGTCTCTCTGGAAACACCATATATTTT. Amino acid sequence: CASSPQGRGGLSGNTIYF.

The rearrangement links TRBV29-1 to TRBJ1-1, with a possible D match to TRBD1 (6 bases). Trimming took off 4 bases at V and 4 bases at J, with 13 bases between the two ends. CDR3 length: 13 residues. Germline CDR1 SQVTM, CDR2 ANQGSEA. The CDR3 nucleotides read TGCAGCGTTGCCCAGGGGAGGAGCACTGAAGCTTTCTTT. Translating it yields CSVAQGRSTEAFF.

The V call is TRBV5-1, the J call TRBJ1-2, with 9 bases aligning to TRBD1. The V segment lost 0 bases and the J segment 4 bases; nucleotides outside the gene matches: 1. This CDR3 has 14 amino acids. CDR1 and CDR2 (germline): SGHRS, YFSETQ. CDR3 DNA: TGCGCCAGCAGCTTGGAGGGACAGGGCTATGGCTACACCTTC. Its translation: CASSLEGQGYGYTF.